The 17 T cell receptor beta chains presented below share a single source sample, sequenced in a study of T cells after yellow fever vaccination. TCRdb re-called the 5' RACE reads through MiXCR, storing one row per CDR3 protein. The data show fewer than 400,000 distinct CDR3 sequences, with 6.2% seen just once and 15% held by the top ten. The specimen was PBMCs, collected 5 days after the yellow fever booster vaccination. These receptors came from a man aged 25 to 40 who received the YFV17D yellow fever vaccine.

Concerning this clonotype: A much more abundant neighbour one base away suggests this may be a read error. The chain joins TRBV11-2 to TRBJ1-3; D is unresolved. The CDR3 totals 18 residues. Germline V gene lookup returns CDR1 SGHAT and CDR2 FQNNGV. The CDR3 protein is CASSRWGFTGSSGNTLYF. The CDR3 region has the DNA TGTGCCAGCAGCCGATGGGGATTTACGGGGAGCTCTGGAAACACCTTATATTTT. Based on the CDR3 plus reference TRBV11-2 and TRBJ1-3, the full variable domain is EAGVAQSPRYKIIEKRQSVAFWCNPISGHATLYWYQQILGQGPKLLIQFQNNGVVDDSQLPKDRFSAERLKGVDSTLKIQPAKLEDSAVYLCASSRWGFTGSSGNTLYFGEGSWLTVV.

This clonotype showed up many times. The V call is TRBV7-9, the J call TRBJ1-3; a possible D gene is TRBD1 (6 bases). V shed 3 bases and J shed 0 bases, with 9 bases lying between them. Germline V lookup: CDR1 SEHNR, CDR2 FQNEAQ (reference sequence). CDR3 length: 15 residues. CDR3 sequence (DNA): TGTGCCAGCAGCTTTGACAGGTTCTCTGGAAACACCATATATTTT. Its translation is CASSFDRFSGNTIYF.

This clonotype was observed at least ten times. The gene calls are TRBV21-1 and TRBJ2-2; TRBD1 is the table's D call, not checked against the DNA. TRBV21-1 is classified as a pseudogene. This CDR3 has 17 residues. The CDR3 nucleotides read TGTGCCAGCAGCAAAGCGGGGGGACAGGGAAACACCGGGGAGCTGTTTTTT. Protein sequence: CASSKAGGQGNTGELFF.

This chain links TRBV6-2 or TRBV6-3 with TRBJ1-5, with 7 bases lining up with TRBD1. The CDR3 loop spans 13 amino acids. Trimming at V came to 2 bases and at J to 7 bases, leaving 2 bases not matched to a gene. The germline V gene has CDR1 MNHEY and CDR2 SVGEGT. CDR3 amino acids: CASSYVGGQPQHF. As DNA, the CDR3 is TGTGCCAGCAGTTACGTAGGGGGCCAGCCCCAGCATTTT.

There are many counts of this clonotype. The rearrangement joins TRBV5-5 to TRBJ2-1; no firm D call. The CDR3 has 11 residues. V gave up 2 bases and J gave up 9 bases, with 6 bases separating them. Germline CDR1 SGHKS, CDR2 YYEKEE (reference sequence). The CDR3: CASSLVGEQFF. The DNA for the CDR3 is TGTGCCAGCAGCTTAGTGGGTGAGCAGTTCTTC.

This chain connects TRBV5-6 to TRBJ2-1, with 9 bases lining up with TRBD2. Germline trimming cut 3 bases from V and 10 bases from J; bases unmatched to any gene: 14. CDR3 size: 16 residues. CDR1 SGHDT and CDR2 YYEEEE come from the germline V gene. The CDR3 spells CASSSTPGTSRWEQFF. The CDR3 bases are TGTGCCAGCAGCTCTACCCCCGGGACTAGCAGGTGGGAGCAGTTCTTC.

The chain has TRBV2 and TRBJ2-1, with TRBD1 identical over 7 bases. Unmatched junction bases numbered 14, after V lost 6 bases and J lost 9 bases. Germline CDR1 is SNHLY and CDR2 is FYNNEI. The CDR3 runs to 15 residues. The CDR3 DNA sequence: TGTGCCAGCAGGGGGACAGCCACCCATTGGGGTGAGCAGTTCTTC. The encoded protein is CASRGTATHWGEQFF.

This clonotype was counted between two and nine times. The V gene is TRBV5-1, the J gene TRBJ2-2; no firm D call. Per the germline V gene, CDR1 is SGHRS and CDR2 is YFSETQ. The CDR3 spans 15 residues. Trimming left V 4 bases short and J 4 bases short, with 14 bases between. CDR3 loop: CASSPDGRFTGELFF. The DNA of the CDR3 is TGCGCCAGCAGCCCGGACGGACGGTTCACCGGGGAGCTGTTTTTT.

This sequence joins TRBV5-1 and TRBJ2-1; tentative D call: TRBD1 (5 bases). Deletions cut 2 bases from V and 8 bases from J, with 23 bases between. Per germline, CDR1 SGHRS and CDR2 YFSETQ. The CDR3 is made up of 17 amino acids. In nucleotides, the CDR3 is TGCGCCAGCAGCTTCTTTTCTCCGGCAGGGTCTAGGGATGAGCAGTTCTTC. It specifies CASSFFSPAGSRDEQFF.

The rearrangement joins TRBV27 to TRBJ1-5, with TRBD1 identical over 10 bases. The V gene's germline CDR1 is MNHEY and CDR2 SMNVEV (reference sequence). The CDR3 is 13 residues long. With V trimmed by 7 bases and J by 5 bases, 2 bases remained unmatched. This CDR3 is CASKGQGYQPQHF. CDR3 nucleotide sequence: TGTGCCAGCAAGGGACAGGGGTATCAGCCCCAGCATTTT.

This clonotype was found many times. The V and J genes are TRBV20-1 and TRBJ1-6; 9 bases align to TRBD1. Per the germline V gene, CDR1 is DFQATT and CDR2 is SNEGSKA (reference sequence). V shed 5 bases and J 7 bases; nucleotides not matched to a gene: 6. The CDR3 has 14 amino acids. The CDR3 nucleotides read TGCAGTGCTTCCCCGGGACAGGGCAATTCACCCCTCCACTTT. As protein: CSASPGQGNSPLHF.

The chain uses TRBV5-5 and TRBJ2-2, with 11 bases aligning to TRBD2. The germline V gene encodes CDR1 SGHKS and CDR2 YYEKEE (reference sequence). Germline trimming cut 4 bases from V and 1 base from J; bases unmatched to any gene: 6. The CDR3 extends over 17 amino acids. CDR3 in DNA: TGTGCCAGCAGCCGACTTGGGACTAGCGGGAACACCGGGGAGCTGTTTTTT. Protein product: CASSRLGTSGNTGELFF.

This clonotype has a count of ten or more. In nucleotides, the CDR3 is TGTGCCAGCAGCCTCGGGACTAGCGGGAGGAATGAGCAGTTCTTC. It translates to CASSLGTSGRNEQFF. The rearrangement links TRBV3-1 to TRBJ2-1, with TRBD2 matching over 15 bases. Germline CDR1 is LGHDT and CDR2 is YNNKEL (reference sequence). The CDR3 length is 15 residues. V lost 4 bases, J lost 7 bases, and 2 bases stayed unmatched.

CDR3: CATRHGNNEQFF. CDR3 in DNA: TGTGCCACCCGCCACGGGAACAATGAGCAGTTCTTC. The chain carries TRBV7-2 and TRBJ2-1, with D maybe TRBD2 (5 bases). The ends were cut back, 10 bases at V and 5 bases at J, with 12 bases in the middle. Germline CDR1 is SGHTA and CDR2 is FQGNSA. This CDR3 spans 12 amino acids.

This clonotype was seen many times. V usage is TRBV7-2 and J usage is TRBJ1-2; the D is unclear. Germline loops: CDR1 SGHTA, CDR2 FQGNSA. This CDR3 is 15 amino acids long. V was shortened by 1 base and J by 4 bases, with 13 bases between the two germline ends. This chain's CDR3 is CASSLGTTPSYGYTF. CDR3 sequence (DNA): TGTGCCAGCAGCTTAGGCACCACCCCTAGCTATGGCTACACCTTC. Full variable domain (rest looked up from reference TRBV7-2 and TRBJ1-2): GAGVSQSPSNKVTEKGKDVELRCDPISGHTALYWYRQSLGQGLEFLIYFQGNSAPDKSGLPSDRFSAERTGGSVSTLTIQRTQQEDSAVYLCASSLGTTPSYGYTFGSGTRLTVV.

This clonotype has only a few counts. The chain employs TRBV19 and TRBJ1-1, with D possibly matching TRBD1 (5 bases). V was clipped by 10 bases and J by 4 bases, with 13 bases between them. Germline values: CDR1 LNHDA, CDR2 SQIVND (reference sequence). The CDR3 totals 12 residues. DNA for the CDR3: TGTGCCACCCGGGACCTAGGCACTGAAGCTTTCTTT. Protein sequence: CATRDLGTEAFF.

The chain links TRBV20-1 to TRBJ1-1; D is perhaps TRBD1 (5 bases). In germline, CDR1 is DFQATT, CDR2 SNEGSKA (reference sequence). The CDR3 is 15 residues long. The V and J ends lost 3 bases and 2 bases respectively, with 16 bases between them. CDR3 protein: CSASPHRRANTEAFF. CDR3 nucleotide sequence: TGCAGTGCTAGTCCGCACAGGAGGGCCAACACTGAAGCTTTCTTT.